The entry below describes one T cell receptor (beta chain). These data originate in a study of blood T cell repertoires in COVID-19. At the level of the study: Material from acute and convalescent COVID-19 was sourced from the United States, Italy and Spain.

Original methodology: Estimation of nucleated cell counts was performed using reference gene primer amplification. The table came from immunoSEQ multiplex PCR; TCRdb's copy has only in-frame clones and leaves some out. D and trimming come from the DNA, and the V and J calls and clone size come from that table. The sample carries approximately 400,000 clones, 90% to 95% recorded once. Germline CDR1 reads SNHLY; CDR2 reads FYNNEI. The CDR3 runs to 13 residues. V trimming: 6 bases; J trimming: 0 bases; junction bases outside the gene matches: 1. Input material: PBMCs or T cells enriched from blood (not recorded which). This clonotype originated in a woman between 35 and 50 years old who had been exposed to COVID-19. The rearrangement joins TRBV2 to TRBJ1-2, with 7 bases identical to TRBD1. The CDR3 reads CASRTGTNYGYTF. The CDR3 coding sequence is TGTGCCAGCAGGACAGGGACTAACTATGGCTACACCTTC.